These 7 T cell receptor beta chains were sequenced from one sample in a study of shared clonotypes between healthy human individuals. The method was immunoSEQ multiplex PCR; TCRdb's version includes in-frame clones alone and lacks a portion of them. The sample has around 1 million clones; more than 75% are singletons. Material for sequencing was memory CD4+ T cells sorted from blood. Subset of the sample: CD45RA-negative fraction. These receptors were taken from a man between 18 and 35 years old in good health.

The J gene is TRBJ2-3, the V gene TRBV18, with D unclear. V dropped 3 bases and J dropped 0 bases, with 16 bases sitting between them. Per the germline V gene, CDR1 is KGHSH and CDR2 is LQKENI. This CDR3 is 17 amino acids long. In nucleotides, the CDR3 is TGTGCCAGCTCACCTCGCCAGTTGGGCCTTAGCACAGATACGCAGTATTTT. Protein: CASSPRQLGLSTDTQYF.

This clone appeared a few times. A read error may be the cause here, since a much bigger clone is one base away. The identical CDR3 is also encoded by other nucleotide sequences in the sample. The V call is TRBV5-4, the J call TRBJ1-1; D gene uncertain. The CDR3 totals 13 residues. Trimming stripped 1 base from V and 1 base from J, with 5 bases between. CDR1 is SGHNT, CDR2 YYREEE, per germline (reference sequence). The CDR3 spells CASSLTGNTEAFF. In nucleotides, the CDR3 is TGTGCCAGCAGCTTGACTGGGAACACTGAAGCTTTCTTT.

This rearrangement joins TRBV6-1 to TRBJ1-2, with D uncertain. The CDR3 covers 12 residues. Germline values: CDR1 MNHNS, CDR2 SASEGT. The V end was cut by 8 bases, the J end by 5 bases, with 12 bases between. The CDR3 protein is CASATDAYGYTF. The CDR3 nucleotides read TGTGCCAGCGCCACGGACGCATATGGCTACACCTTC.

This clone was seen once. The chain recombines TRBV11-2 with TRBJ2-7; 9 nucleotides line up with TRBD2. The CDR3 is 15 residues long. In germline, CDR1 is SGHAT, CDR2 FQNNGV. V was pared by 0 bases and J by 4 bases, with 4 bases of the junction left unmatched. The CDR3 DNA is TGTGCCAGCAGCTTAGAGGCGGGAGGGCCTTACGAGCAGTACTTC. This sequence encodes CASSLEAGGPYEQYF.

The CDR3 spells CASSPLPPQANTEAFF. The DNA of the CDR3 is TGTGCCAGCTCACCGCTCCCCCCTCAAGCGAACACTGAAGCTTTCTTT. The chain carries TRBV18 and TRBJ1-1; D remains unclear. Trimming took 3 bases from V and 1 from J, leaving 15 bases between them. The CDR3 is made up of 16 amino acids. In germline, CDR1 is KGHSH, CDR2 LQKENI.

CDR3 sequence: CASSMNSGDYEQYF. In DNA form, the CDR3 reads TGTGCCAGTAGTATGAATAGCGGGGACTACGAGCAGTACTTC. The chain links TRBV19 to TRBJ2-7, with 8 bases matching TRBD2. The CDR3 is 14 residues long. The ends lost 3 bases at V and 3 bases at J; junction bases unmatched: 4. Per germline, CDR1 LNHDA and CDR2 SQIVND (reference sequence).

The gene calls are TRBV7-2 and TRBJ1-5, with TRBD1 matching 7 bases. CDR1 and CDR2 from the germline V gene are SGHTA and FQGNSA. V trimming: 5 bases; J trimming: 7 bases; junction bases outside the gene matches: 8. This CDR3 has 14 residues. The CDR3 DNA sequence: TGTGCCAGCAGCCAACAAGGGACAGCGCAGCCCCAGCATTTT. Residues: CASSQQGTAQPQHF.